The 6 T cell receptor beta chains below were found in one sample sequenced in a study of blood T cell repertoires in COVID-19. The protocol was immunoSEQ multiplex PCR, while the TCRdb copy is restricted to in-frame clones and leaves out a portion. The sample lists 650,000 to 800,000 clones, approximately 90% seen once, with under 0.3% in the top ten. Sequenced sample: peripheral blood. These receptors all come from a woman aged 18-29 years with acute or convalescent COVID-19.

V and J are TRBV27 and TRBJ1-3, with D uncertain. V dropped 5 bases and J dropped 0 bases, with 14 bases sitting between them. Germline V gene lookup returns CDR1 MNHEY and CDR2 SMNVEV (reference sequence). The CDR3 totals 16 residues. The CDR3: CASSATRMGSGNTIYF. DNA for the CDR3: TGTGCCAGCAGTGCGACTAGGATGGGCTCTGGAAACACCATATATTTT.

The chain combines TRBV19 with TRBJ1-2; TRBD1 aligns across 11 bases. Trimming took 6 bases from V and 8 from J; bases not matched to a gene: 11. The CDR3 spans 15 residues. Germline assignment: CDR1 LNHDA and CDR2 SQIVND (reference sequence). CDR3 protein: CASSPMDRGLRGYTF. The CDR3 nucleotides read TGTGCCAGTAGCCCGATGGACAGGGGGCTTCGGGGCTACACCTTC.

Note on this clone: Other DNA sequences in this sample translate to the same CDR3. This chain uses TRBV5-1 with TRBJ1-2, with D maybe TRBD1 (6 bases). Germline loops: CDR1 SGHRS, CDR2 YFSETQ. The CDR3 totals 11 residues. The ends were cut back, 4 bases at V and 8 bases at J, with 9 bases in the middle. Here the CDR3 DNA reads TGCGCCAGCAGCCTCGGACAGGGCTACACCTTC. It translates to CASSLGQGYTF.

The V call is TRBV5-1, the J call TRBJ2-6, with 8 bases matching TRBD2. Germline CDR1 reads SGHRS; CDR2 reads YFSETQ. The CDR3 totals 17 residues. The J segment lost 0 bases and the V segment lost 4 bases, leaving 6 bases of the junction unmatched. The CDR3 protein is CASSRIAGSSGANVLTF. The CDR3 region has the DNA TGCGCCAGCAGCCGGATAGCGGGGTCCTCTGGGGCCAACGTCCTGACTTTC.

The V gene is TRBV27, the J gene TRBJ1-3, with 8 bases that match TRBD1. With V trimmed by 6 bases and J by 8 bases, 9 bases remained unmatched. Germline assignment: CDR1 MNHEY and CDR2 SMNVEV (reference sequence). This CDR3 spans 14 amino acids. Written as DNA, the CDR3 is TGTGCCAGCAGCCTGGACAGGGAGGGCTACACCATATATTTT. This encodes CASSLDREGYTIYF.

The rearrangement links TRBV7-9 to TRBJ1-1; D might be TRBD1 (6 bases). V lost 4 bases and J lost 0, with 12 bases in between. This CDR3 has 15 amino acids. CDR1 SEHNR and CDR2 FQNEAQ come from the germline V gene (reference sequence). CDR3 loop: CASSSMGAMNTEAFF. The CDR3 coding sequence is TGTGCCAGCAGCTCCATGGGGGCCATGAACACTGAAGCTTTCTTT.